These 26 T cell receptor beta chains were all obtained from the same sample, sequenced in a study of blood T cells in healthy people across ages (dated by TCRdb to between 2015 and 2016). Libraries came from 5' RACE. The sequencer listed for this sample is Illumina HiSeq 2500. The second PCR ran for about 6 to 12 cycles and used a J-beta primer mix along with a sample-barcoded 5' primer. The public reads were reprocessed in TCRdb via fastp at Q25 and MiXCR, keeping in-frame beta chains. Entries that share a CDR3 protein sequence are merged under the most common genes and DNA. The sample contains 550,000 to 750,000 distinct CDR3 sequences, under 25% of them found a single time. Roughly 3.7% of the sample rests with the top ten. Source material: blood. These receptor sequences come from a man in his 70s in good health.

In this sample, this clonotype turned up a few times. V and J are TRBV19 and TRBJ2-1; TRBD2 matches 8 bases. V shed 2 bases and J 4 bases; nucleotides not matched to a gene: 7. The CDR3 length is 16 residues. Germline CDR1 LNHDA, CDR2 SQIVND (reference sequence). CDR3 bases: TGTGCCAGTAGTATATCAACGGGAGGGCCTTACAATGAGCAGTTCTTC. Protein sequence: CASSISTGGPYNEQFF.

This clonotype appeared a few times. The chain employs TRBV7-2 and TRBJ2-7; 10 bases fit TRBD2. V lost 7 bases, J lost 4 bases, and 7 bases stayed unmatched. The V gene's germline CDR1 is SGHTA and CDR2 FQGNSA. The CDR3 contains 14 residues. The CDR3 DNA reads TGTGCCAGCACCCGAGTTAGCGGGAGGTACGAGCAGTACTTC. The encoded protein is CASTRVSGRYEQYF.

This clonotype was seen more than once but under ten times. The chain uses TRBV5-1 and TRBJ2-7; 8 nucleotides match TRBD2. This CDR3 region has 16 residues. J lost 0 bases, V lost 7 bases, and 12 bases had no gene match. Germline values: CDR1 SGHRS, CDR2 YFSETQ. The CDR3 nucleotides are TGCGCCAGCGCCTTCCTAGCGGGCCCGAGCTCCTACGAGCAGTACTTC. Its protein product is CASAFLAGPSSYEQYF.

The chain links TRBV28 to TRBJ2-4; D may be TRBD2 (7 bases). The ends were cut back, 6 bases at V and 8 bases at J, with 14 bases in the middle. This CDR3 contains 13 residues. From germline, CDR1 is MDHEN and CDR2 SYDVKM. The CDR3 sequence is CASRQQGGYIQYF. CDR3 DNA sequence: TGTGCCAGCAGGCAACAGGGAGGGTACATTCAGTACTTC.

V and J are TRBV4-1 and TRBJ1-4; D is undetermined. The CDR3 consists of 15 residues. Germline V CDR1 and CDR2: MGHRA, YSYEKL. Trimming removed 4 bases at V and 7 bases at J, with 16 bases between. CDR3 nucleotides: TGCGCCAGCAGCCCAGAGCGTGGTCGGGGTGAAAAACTGTTTTTT. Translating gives CASSPERGRGEKLFF.

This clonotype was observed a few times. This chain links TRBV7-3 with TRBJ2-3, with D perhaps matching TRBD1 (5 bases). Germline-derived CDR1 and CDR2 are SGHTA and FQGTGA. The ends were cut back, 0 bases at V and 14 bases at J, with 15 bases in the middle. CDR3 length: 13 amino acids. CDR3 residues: CASSLTDMATMYF. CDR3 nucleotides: TGTGCCAGCAGCTTAACGGACATGGCCACTATGTATTTT. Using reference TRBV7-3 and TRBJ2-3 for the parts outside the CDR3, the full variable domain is GAGVSQTPSNKVTEKGKYVELRCDPISGHTALYWYRQSLGQGPEFLIYFQGTGAADDSGLPNDRFFAVRPEGSVSTLKIQRTERGDSAVYLCASSLTDMATMYFGPGTRLTVL.

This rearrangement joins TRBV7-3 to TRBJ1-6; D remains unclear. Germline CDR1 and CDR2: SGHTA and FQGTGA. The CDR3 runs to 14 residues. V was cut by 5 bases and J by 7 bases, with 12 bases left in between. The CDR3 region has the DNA TGTGCCAGCAGCGAACAAGGTGGGAATTCACCCCTCCACTTT. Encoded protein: CASSEQGGNSPLHF.

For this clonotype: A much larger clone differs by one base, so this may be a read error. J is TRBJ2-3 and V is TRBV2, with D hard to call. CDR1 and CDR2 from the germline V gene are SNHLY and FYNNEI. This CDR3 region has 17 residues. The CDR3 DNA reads TGTGCCAGCAGTGATCAAGGCTCAGCCTTTAGCACAGATACGCTGTATTTT. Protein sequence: CASSDQGSAFSTDTLYF.

The CDR3 DNA sequence: TGTGCCAGCAGGAAGACAGGTAATCACGAGCAGTACTTC. As protein: CASRKTGNHEQYF. The chain carries TRBV2 and TRBJ2-7; a weak D match, TRBD1 (6 bases). V lost 6 bases to trimming and J lost 5 bases, with 14 bases between them. From germline, CDR1 is SNHLY and CDR2 FYNNEI. The CDR3 contains 13 residues.

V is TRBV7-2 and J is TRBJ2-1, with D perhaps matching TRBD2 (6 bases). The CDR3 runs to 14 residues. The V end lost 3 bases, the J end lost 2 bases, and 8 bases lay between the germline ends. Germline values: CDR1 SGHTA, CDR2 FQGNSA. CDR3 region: CASSFGSPYNEQFF. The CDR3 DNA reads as TGTGCCAGCAGCTTCGGGAGCCCCTACAATGAGCAGTTCTTC. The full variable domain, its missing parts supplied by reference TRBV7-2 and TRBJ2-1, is GAGVSQSPSNKVTEKGKDVELRCDPISGHTALYWYRQSLGQGLEFLIYFQGNSAPDKSGLPSDRFSAERTGGSVSTLTIQRTQQEDSAVYLCASSFGSPYNEQFFGPGTRLTVL.

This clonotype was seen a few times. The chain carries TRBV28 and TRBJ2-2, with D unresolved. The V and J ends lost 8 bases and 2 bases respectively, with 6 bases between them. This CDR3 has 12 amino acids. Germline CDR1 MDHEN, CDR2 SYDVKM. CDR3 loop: CASPSNTGELFF. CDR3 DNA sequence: TGTGCCAGCCCCTCAAACACCGGGGAGCTGTTTTTT. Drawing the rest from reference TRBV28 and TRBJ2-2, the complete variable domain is DVKVTQSSRYLVKRTGEKVFLECVQDMDHENMFWYRQDPGLGLRLIYFSYDVKMKEKGDIPEGYSVSREKKERFSLILESASTNQTSMYLCASPSNTGELFFGEGSRLTVL.

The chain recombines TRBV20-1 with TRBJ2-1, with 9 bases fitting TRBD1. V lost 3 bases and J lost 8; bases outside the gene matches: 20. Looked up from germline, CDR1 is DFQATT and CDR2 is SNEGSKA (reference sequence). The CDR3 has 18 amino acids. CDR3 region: CSASPGQGKSGNLYEQFF. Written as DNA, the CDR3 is TGCAGTGCTAGCCCGGGACAGGGTAAGAGCGGGAATCTGTATGAGCAGTTCTTC.

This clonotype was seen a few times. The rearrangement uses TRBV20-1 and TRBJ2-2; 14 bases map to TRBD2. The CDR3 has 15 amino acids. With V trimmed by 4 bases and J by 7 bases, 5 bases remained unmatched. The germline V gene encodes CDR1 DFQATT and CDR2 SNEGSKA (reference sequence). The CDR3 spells CSATRGTSGSGELFF. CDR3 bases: TGCAGTGCTACCAGGGGGACTAGCGGGAGCGGGGAGCTGTTTTTT.

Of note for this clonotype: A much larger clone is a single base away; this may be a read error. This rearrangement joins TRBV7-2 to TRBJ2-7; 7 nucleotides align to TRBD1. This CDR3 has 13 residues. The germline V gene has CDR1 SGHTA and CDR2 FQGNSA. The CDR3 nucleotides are TGTGCCAGCAGTTTTGGACAGGTCGACGAGCAGTCCTTC. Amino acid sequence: CASSFGQVDEQSF.

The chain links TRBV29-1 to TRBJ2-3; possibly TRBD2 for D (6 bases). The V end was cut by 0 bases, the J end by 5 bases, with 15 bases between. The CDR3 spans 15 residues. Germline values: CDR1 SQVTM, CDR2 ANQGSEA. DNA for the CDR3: TGCAGCGTTGAAGATCTCCAGGGAGGACAAGATACGCAGTATTTT. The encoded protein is CSVEDLQGGQDTQYF.

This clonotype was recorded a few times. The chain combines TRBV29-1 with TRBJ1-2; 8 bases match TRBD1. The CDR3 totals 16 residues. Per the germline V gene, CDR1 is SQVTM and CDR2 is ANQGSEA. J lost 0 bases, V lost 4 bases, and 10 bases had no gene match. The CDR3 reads CSVGTFTGGTNYGYTF. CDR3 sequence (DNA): TGCAGCGTTGGAACCTTTACAGGGGGGACTAACTATGGCTACACCTTC.

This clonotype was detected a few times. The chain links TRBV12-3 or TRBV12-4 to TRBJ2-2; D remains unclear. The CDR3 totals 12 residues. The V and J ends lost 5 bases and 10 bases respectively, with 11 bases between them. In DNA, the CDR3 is TGTGCCAGCAGTACCCCCTCCGTGGAGCTGTTTTTT. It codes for CASSTPSVELFF.

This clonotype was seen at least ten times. CDR3 bases: TGCGCCAGCGGGCCTCTAGGGGCATCGCAGGGCTACACCTTC. It is translated as CASGPLGASQGYTF. The rearrangement links TRBV5-1 to TRBJ1-2, with D perhaps matching TRBD1 (5 bases). Trimming removed 7 bases at V and 8 bases at J, with 21 bases between. The CDR3 spans 14 residues. Germline CDR1 is SGHRS and CDR2 is YFSETQ. Variable domain in full (rest from reference TRBV5-1 and TRBJ1-2): KAGVTQTPRYLIKTRGQQVTLSCSPISGHRSVSWYQQTPGQGLQFLFEYFSETQRNKGNFPGRFSGRQFSNSRSEMNVSTLELGDSALYLCASGPLGASQGYTFGSGTRLTVV.

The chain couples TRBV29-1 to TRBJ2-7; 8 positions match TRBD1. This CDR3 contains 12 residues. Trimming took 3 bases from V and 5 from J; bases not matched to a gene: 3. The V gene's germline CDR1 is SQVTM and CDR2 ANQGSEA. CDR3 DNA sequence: TGCAGCGTTGACAGGGGGCTGGACGAGCAGTACTTC. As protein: CSVDRGLDEQYF.

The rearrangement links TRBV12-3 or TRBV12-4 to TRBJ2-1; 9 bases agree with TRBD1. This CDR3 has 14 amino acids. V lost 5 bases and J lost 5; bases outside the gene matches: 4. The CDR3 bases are TGTGCCAGCAGTGGACAGGGGCGAGACAATGAGCAGTTCTTC. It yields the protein CASSGQGRDNEQFF.

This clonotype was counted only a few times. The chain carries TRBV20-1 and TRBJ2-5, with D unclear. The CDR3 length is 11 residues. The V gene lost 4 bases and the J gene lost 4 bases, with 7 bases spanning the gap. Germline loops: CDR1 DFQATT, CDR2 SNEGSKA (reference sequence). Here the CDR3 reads CSAKVGETQYF. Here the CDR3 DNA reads TGCAGTGCTAAGGTCGGAGAGACCCAGTACTTC.

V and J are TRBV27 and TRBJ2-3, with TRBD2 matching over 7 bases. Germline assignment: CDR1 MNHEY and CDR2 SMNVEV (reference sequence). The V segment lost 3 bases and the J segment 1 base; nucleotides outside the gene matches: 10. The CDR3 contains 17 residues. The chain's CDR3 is CASSFTGLLHRTDTQYF. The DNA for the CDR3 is TGTGCCAGCAGTTTCACGGGACTATTACACCGCACAGATACGCAGTATTTT.

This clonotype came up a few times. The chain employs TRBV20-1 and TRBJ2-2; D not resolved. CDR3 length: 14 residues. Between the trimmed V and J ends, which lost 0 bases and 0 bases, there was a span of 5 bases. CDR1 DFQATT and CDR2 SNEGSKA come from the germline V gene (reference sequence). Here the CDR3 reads CSARDGANTGELFF. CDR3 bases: TGCAGTGCTAGAGACGGCGCGAACACCGGGGAGCTGTTTTTT.

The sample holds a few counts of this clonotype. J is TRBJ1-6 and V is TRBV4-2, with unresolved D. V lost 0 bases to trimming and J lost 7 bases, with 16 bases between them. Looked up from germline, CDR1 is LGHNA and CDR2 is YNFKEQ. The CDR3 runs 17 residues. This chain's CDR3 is CASSQDLLVGENSPLHF. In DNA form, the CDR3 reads TGTGCCAGCAGCCAAGATTTATTGGTCGGGGAGAATTCACCCCTCCACTTT.

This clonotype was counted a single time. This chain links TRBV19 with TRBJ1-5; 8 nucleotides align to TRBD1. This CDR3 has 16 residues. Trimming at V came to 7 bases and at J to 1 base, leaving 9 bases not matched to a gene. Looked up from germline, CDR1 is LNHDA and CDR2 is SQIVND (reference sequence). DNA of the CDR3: TGTGCCAGTACTAGACCAGGGGGCCGGAGCAATCAGCCCCAGCATTTT. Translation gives CASTRPGGRSNQPQHF.

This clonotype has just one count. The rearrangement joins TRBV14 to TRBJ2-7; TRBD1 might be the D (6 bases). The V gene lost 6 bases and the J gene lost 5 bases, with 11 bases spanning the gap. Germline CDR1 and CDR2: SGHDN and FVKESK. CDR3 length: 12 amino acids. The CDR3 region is CASSRRGNEQYF. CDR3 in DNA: TGTGCCAGCAGTCGTAGGGGGAACGAGCAGTACTTC.